The entry below gives a single T cell receptor (beta chain) sequence along with its context. The antigen is unknown. The sequenced fragment ends 3 residues before the CDR3 boundary, so the rest is inferred from the germline J gene. Sequencing used immunoSEQ multiplex PCR; TCRdb keeps in-frame clones, though not all of them. The record shows 7,000 to 9,000 clones for this sample, with no singletons present. The V and J ends lost 4 bases and 1 base, in that order; junction bases with no gene match: 15. The CDR3 has 19 amino acids. The germline V gene has CDR1 LNHDA and CDR2 SQIVND (reference sequence). These data come from a study of T cell clonality in common variable immunodeficiency. Points from the study as a whole: Compared with healthy controls, CVID subjects showed increased TCRbeta clonality, mostly in about a third. Reportedly, TCR beta sequences from common variable immunodeficiency showed fewer deletions and N-nucleotide insertions. The cause of increased CVID clonality remains unclear without subpopulation sequencing.

CVID subjects were 15 female and 25 to 30 male, aged roughly 9 to 64. The receptor was isolated from a human donor with common variable immunodeficiency. The J gene is TRBJ2-4, the V gene TRBV19; 8 bases agree with TRBD1. Material for sequencing was peripheral blood mononuclear cells. The CDR3 sequence: CASSSETGDGRVAKNIQYF. The CDR3 bases that were read are TGTGCCAGTAGTAGTGAGACAGGGGATGGGAGAGTTGCCAAAAACATT.